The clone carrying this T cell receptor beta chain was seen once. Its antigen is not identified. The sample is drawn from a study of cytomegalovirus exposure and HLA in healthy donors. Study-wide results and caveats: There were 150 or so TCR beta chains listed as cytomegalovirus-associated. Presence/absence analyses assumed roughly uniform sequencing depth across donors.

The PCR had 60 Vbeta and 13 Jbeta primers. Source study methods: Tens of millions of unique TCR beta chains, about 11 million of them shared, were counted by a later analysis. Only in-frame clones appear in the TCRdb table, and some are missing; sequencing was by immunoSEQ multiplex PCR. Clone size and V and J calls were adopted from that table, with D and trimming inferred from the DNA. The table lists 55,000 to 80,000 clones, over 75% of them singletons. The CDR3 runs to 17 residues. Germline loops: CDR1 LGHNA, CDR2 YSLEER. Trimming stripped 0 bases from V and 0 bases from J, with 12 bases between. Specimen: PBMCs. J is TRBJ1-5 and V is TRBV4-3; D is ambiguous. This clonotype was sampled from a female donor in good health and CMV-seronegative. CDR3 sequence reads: CASSQDLERVSNQPQHF. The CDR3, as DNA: TGCGCCAGCAGCCAAGATCTTGAGAGGGTTAGCAATCAGCCCCAGCATTTT.